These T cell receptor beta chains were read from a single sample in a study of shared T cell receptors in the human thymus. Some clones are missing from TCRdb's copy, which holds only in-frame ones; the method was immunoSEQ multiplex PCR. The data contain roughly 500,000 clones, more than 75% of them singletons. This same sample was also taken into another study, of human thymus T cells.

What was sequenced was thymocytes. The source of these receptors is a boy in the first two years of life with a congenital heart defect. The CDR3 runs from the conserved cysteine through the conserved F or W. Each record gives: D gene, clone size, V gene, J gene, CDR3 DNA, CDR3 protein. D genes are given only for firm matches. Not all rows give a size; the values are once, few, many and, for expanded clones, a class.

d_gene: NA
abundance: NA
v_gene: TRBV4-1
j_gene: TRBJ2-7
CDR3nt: TGCGCCAGCAGCCTCACGGGGAGGTTGAGCTCCTACGAGCAGTACTTC
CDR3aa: CASSLTGRLSSYEQYF

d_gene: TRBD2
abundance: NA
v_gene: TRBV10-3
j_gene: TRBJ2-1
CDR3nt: TGTGCCATCAGTAACGAGCGGGGCTCCTACAATGAGCAGTTCTTC
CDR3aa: CAISNERGSYNEQFF

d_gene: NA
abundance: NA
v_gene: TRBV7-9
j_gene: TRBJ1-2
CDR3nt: TGTGCCAGCAGCCGCGCACCACAGGGTAACTATGGCTACACCTTC
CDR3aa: CASSRAPQGNYGYTF

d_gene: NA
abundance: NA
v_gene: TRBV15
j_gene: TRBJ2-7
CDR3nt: TGTGCCACCAGCAGAGGCGGCTCCTACGAGCAGTACTTC
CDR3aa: CATSRGGSYEQYF

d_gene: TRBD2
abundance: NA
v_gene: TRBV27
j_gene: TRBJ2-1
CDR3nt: TGTGCCAGCAGACCGTTGGGAGGGTACAATGAGCAGTTCTTC
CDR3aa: CASRPLGGYNEQFF

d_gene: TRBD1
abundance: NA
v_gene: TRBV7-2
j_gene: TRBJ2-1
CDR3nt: TGTGCCAGCAGCTTAGCGCCCCCCGGGACAGGGGGAGTCAATGAGCAGTTCTTC
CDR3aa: CASSLAPPGTGGVNEQFF

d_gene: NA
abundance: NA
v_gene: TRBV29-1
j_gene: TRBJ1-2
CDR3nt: TGCAGCCCAGGGGGCTACACCTTC
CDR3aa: CSPGGYTF

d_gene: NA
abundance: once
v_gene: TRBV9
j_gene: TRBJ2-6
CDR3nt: TGTGCCAGCAGCGCAGGCCGGGTGGGAGGCTCTGGGGCCAACGTCCTGACTTTC
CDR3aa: CASSAGRVGGSGANVLTF

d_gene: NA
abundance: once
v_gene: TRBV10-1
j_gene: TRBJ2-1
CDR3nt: TGCGCCAGCCAAGGGGGCGGAGGGCCGAACAATGAGCAGTTCTTC
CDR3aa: CASQGGGGPNNEQFF

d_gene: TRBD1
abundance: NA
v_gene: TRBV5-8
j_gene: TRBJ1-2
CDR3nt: TGTGCCAGCAGCCCGGGACAGGGGTACGGCTACACCTTC
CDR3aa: CASSPGQGYGYTF

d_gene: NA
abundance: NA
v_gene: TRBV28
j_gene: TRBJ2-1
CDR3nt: TGTGCCAGCAGTTTATGGCGTAATGAGCAGTTCTTC
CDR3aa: CASSLWRNEQFF

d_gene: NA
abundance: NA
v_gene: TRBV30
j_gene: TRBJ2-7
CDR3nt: TGTGCCTGGAAGGCGGGCGAGCAGTACTTC
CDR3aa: CAWKAGEQYF

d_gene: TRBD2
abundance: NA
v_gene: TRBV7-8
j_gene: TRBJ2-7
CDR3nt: TGTGCCAGCACCAAACTTACGGGCCCGACTAGCGGGAGTTTTGTGTGTTGCGAGCAGTACTTC
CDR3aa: CASTKLTGPTSGSFVCCEQYF

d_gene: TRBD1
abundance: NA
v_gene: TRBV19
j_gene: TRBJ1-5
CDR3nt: TGTGCCAGTAGTTCGACGGGACAGGGCCATCAGCCCCAGCATTTT
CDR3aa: CASSSTGQGHQPQHF

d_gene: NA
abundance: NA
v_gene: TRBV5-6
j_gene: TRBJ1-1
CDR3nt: TGTGCCAGCAGCCCCCGGGGTAATATGAACACTGAAGCTTTCTTT
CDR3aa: CASSPRGNMNTEAFF

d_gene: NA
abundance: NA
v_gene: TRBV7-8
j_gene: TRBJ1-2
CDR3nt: TGTGCCAGCAGCTTGGAGGGAGGCGTGACCCGGCACGGCTACACCTTC
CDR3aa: CASSLEGGVTRHGYTF

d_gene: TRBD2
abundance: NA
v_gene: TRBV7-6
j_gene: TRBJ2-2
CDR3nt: TGTGCCAGCAGCCTTAGCGGGAGTGGGGAGCTGTTTTTT
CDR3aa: CASSLSGSGELFF

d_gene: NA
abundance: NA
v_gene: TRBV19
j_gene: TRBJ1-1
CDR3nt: TGTGCCAGTAGTATAGGGGGAGGGGCCAACACTGAAGCTTTCTTT
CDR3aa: CASSIGGGANTEAFF

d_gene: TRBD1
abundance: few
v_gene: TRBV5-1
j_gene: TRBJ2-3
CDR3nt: TGCGCCAGCAGCGGCAGGGGGTTCGGTTGGTCGAGCACAGATACGCAGTATTTT
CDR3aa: CASSGRGFGWSSTDTQYF

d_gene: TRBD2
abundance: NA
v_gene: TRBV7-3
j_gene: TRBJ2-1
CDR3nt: TGTGCCAGCAGCCCTTCGGGGGTAGCGGGAGTGGATGAGCAGTTCTTC
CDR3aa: CASSPSGVAGVDEQFF

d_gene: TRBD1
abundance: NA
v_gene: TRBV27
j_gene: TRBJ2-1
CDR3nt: TGTGCCAGCAGTTCCCACCCTGGGGACAGGGCGGTTGAGCAGTTCTTC
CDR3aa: CASSSHPGDRAVEQFF

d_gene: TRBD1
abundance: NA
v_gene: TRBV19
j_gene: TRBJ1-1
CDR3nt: TGTGCCAGTATCCCCTGCGGGACAGGGGAGTTGTACACTGAAGCTTTCTTT
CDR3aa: CASIPCGTGELYTEAFF

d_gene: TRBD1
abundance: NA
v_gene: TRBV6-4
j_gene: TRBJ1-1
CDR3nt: TGTGCCAGCAGAGGACAGGGGGCGGCTTTCTTT
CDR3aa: CASRGQGAAFF

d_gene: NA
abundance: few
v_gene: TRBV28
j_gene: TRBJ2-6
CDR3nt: TGTGCCAGCGGCCGGAGCTCTGGGGCCAACGTCCTGACTTTC
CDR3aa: CASGRSSGANVLTF

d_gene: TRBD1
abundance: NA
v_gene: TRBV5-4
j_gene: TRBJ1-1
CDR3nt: TGTGCCAGCAGCTTGGGAGAGGACAGGGCCGTTGGGACTGAAGCTTTCTTT
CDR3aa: CASSLGEDRAVGTEAFF

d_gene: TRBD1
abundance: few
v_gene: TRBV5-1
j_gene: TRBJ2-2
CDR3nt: TGCGCCAGCAGCTGGGACAGGGGGCCGAACACCGGGGAGCTGTTTTTT
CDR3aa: CASSWDRGPNTGELFF

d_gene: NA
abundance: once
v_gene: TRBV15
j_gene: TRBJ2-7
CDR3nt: TGTGCCACCAGCAGAGAACAGATCTACGAGCAGTACTTC
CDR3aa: CATSREQIYEQYF

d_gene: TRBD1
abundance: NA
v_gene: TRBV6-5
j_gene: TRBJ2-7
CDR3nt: TGTGCCAGCAGTTACTCTCAGGGGGACAGGGGCCACGAGCAGTACTTC
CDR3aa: CASSYSQGDRGHEQYF

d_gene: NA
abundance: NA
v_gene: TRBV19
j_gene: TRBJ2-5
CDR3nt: TGTGCCAGTAGCCACGAGGAGCGCGAGACCCAGTACTTC
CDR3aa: CASSHEERETQYF